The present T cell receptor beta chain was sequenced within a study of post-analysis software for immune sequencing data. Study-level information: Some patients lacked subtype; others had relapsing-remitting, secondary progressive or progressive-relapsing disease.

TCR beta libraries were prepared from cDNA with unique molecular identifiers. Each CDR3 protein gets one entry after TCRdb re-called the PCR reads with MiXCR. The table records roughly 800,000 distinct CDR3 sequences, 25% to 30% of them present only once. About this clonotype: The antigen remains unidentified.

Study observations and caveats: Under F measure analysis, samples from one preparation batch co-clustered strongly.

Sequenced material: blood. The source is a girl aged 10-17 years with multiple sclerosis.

The CDR3 protein is CSAERQGVRNEQFF. CDR3 sequence (DNA): TGCAGTGCTGAACGACAGGGGGTCAGGAATGAGCAGTTCTTC. This rearrangement joins TRBV20-1 to TRBJ2-1, with 9 nucleotides matching TRBD1. The germline gives CDR1 DFQATT, CDR2 SNEGSKA (reference sequence). The CDR3 is 14 residues long. After removal of 5 bases from V and 7 bases from J, the junction contained 9 bases not matched to a gene.